The next 32 T cell receptor beta chains were all read from a single sample in a study of vaccination effects on CD4 cells after COVID-19. Their antigens remain unidentified. This table comes from immunoSEQ multiplex PCR, and its TCRdb copy is limited to in-frame clones, with some not included. The data hold about 73,000 clones, with 65% to 75% observed a single time. Within the ViraFEST assay, antigen-specific CD4+ T cells underwent expansion with viral peptide pools prior to sequencing. Isolating CD4+ T cells followed less than 11 days of culture. According to the study, vaccine recipients showed no prior SARS-CoV-2 infection and negative nucleocapsid antibodies. Sequencing was performed on CD4+ T cells from PBMCs cultured with HCoV-NL63 spike peptides, taken before COVID-19 vaccination. All receptors come from a human donor who received a COVID-19 vaccine.

The rearrangement uses TRBV5-1 and TRBJ2-1, with TRBD1 identical over 7 bases. V dropped 7 bases and J dropped 4; count of bases not matched to a gene: 17. CDR1 and CDR2 from the germline V gene are SGHRS and YFSETQ. This CDR3 is built from 17 residues. CDR3 sequence: CASEPLSGTALYNEQFF. CDR3 coding DNA: TGCGCCAGCGAGCCTCTTTCCGGGACAGCCTTGTACAATGAGCAGTTCTTC.

The chain employs TRBV7-2 and TRBJ2-5, with D perhaps TRBD1 or TRBD2 (5 bases each). V was shortened by 2 bases and J by 4 bases, with 14 bases between the two germline ends. In germline, CDR1 is SGHTA, CDR2 FQGNSA. This CDR3 spans 15 amino acids. In DNA, the CDR3 is TGTGCCAGCAGCTTAAACGGGGCCTACCGAGAGACCCAGTACTTC. Translation: CASSLNGAYRETQYF.

The rearrangement links TRBV3-1 (or the pseudogene TRBV3-2) to TRBJ2-7; D gene ambiguous. The V gene lost 0 bases and the J gene lost 6 bases, with 24 bases spanning the gap. The CDR3 is made up of 18 amino acids. Per the germline V gene, CDR1 is LGHDT and CDR2 is YNNKEL (reference sequence). CDR3 sequence reads: CASSQDCLVPASRSEQYV. The CDR3 DNA is TGTGCCAGCAGCCAAGACTGCTTAGTTCCGGCAAGCCGGTCCGAGCAGTACGTC.

The chain joins TRBV5-1 to TRBJ2-5; D remains unclear. Germline V CDR1 and CDR2: SGHRS, YFSETQ. V was pared by 0 bases and J by 4 bases, with 13 bases between. The CDR3 extends over 15 amino acids. The CDR3 nucleotides read TGCGCCAGCAGCTTGGGGCCCCAAGGAGCAGAGACCCAGTACTTC. Its protein product is CASSLGPQGAETQYF.

V usage is TRBV14 and J usage is TRBJ1-3; D gene ambiguous. Germline V gene lookup returns CDR1 SGHDN and CDR2 FVKESK. Trimming stripped 6 bases from V and 0 bases from J, with 6 bases between. CDR3 length: 13 amino acids. CDR3 loop: CASRAFSGNTIYF. The CDR3 region has the DNA TGTGCCAGCAGAGCCTTCTCTGGAAACACCATATATTTT. Combining the CDR3 with reference TRBV14 and TRBJ1-3 gives the whole variable domain EAGVTQFPSHSVIEKGQTVTLRCDPISGHDNLYWYRRVMGKEIKFLLHFVKESKQDESGMPNNRFLAERTGGTYSTLKVQPAELEDSGVYFCASRAFSGNTIYFGEGSWLTVV.

This rearrangement joins TRBV5-1 to TRBJ2-2, with 7 bases that match TRBD2. The CDR3 contains 15 residues. J was trimmed by 5 bases and V by 4 bases; bases with no gene match: 8. Germline V gene data show CDR1 as SGHRS and CDR2 as YFSETQ. In DNA form, the CDR3 reads TGCGCCAGCAGCAATACGGGGGGAAGGACCGGGGAGCTGTTTTTT. As protein: CASSNTGGRTGELFF.

The rearrangement links TRBV7-6 to TRBJ2-2, with D tentatively TRBD2 (5 bases). Germline-derived CDR1 and CDR2 are SGHVS and FNYEAQ. The CDR3 loop spans 16 amino acids. Deletions cut 2 bases from V and 2 bases from J, with 12 bases between. Here the CDR3 DNA reads TGTGCCAGCAGCTTAACTACGGGGAGTAACACCGGGGAGCTGTTTTTT. Translated: CASSLTTGSNTGELFF.

The rearrangement links TRBV6-5 to TRBJ1-1; D is unresolved. The V gene's germline CDR1 is MNHEY and CDR2 SVGAGI. Trimming stripped 6 bases from V and 4 bases from J, with 15 bases between. The CDR3 sequence is 14 residues long. The CDR3 sequence: CASSPRGSSTEAFF. CDR3 DNA: TGTGCCAGCAGCCCCCGTGGTAGCAGCACTGAAGCTTTCTTT.

The chain links TRBV5-1 to TRBJ1-1; D gene ambiguous. V was trimmed by 4 bases and J by 1 base, leaving 11 bases between them. CDR3 length equals 14 residues. Germline lookup yields CDR1 SGHRS and CDR2 YFSETQ. As DNA, the CDR3 is TGCGCCAGCAGCGTAGGGTTCGAGAACACTGAAGCTTTCTTT. Translating gives CASSVGFENTEAFF.

This clone was picked up one time. The chain employs TRBV5-6 and TRBJ2-3; no clear D. Per the germline V gene, CDR1 is SGHDT and CDR2 is YYEEEE. Deletions cut 2 bases from V and 8 bases from J, with 9 bases between. The CDR3 has 12 residues. CDR3 in amino acids: CASSLRTGTQYF. The CDR3 coding sequence is TGTGCCAGCAGCTTACGAACGGGTACGCAGTATTTT. The variable domain in full, with the rest retrieved from reference TRBV5-6 and TRBJ2-3, is DAGVTQSPTHLIKTRGQQVTLRCSPKSGHDTVSWYQQALGQGPQFIFQYYEEEERQRGNFPDRFSGHQFPNYSSELNVNALLLGDSALYLCASSLRTGTQYFGPGTRLTVL.

Only one count was recorded for this clone. The chain combines TRBV27 with TRBJ2-6, with D perhaps matching TRBD1 or TRBD2 (6 bases each). Trimming shortened V by 1 base and J by 3 bases, and 13 bases separated the two germline ends. This CDR3 spans 17 amino acids. Germline-derived CDR1 and CDR2 are MNHEY and SMNVEV (reference sequence). The CDR3 here is CASSLLGGGGGANVLTF. The CDR3 region has the DNA TGTGCCAGCAGTTTATTAGGGGGAGGCGGTGGGGCCAACGTCCTGACTTTC.

J is TRBJ1-3 and V is TRBV3-1 (or the pseudogene TRBV3-2); D is ambiguous. The CDR3 is 13 amino acids. The germline gives CDR1 LGHDT, CDR2 YNNKEL (reference sequence). The V end lost 8 bases, the J end lost 0 bases, and 8 bases lay between the germline ends. DNA of the CDR3: TGTGCCAGCGAGAGGGCCTCTGGAAACACCATATATTTT. Its protein is CASERASGNTIYF.

This clone was counted a single time. V usage is TRBV5-8 and J usage is TRBJ2-5; 8 bases agree with TRBD2. The CDR3 is 15 residues long. CDR1 and CDR2 from the germline V gene are SGHTS and YDEGEE. Losses at the gene ends were 0 bases for V and 1 base for J; bases not matched to a gene: 2. DNA of the CDR3: TGTGCCAGCAGCTTGGCCGGGGGGGGCCAAGAGACCCAGTACTTC. It translates to CASSLAGGGQETQYF. The whole variable domain, filled in from reference TRBV5-8 and TRBJ2-5, reads EAGVTQSPTHLIKTRGQQATLRCSPISGHTSVYWYQQALGLGLQFLLWYDEGEERNRGNFPPRFSGRQFPNYSSELNVNALELEDSALYLCASSLAGGGQETQYFGPGTRLLVL.

V gene TRBV12-3 or TRBV12-4 combines with J gene TRBJ1-5, with D possibly TRBD1 on 5 matching bases. Trimming cost V 5 bases and J 5 bases, with 7 bases left between them. This CDR3 region has 12 residues. This chain's CDR3 is CASSGHYQPQHF. Written as DNA, the CDR3 is TGTGCCAGCAGTGGACATTATCAGCCCCAGCATTTT.

This sequence joins TRBV4-3 and TRBJ1-2, with TRBD1 identical over 9 bases. Trimming removed 4 bases from V and 8 bases from J; junction bases left unmatched: 11. From germline, CDR1 is LGHNA and CDR2 YSLEER. This CDR3 has 15 amino acids. In DNA, the CDR3 is TGCGCCAGCAGCCGAACCCAGGGAACAGGGGGCGGCTACACCTTC. This encodes CASSRTQGTGGGYTF.

The V and J genes are TRBV18 and TRBJ1-4, with no clear D. Germline CDR1 reads KGHSH; CDR2 reads LQKENI. The V end lost 1 base, the J end lost 0 bases, and 9 bases lay between the germline ends. There are 16 residues in the CDR3. The CDR3 is CASSPRRVTTNEKLFF. The CDR3, as DNA: TGTGCCAGCTCACCACGGCGGGTCACAACTAATGAAAAACTGTTTTTT.

The V gene is TRBV30, the J gene TRBJ1-2; no firm D call. The CDR3 length is 15 residues. CDR1 GTSNPN and CDR2 SVGIG come from the germline V gene (reference sequence). V dropped 2 bases and J dropped 2 bases, with 15 bases sitting between them. The CDR3 DNA reads TGTGCCTGGAGTCGTCAGATGGGGTTGAACTATGGCTACACCTTC. It codes for CAWSRQMGLNYGYTF.

This chain uses TRBV14 with TRBJ2-2; D ambiguous. Trimming cost V 1 base and J 0 bases, with 6 bases left between them. Germline V CDR1 and CDR2: SGHDN, FVKESK. This CDR3 region has 15 residues. This CDR3 is CASSQVRSNTGELFF. The CDR3 bases are TGTGCCAGCAGCCAAGTAAGGTCGAACACCGGGGAGCTGTTTTTT.

V and J are TRBV30 and TRBJ2-2; 7 bases match TRBD1. V was pared by 5 bases and J by 5 bases, with 8 bases of the junction left unmatched. The germline gives CDR1 GTSNPN, CDR2 SVGIG (reference sequence). The CDR3 totals 14 residues. The CDR3 nucleotides read TGTGCCTGGGGTAAGGGACAGCGGACCGGGGAGCTGTTTTTT. Protein: CAWGKGQRTGELFF. The complete variable domain, with remaining parts taken from reference TRBV30 and TRBJ2-2, reads SQTIHQWPATLVQPVGSPLSLECTVEGTSNPNLYWYRQAAGRGLQLLFYSVGIGQISSEVPQNLSASRPQDRQFILSSKKLLLSDSGFYLCAWGKGQRTGELFFGEGSRLTVL.

V usage is TRBV28 and J usage is TRBJ1-2, with TRBD1 as a possible D gene (6 bases). V was clipped by 3 bases and J by 0 bases, with 11 bases between them. CDR3 length equals 15 residues. Germline V CDR1 and CDR2: MDHEN, SYDVKM. In DNA, the CDR3 is TGTGCCAGCAGTTTCTCCCACAGGGCTAACTATGGCTACACCTTC. Protein product: CASSFSHRANYGYTF.

CDR3 sequence reads: CASSLRQMNQPQHF. In DNA, the CDR3 is TGTGCCAGCAGTTTACGACAGATGAATCAGCCCCAGCATTTT. The chain couples TRBV28 to TRBJ1-5, with TRBD1 as a possible D gene (5 bases). CDR1 and CDR2 (germline): MDHEN, SYDVKM. The germline V and J ends were trimmed by 2 bases and 4 bases, with 9 bases remaining between them. The length of the CDR3 is 14 residues.

This clone was observed a few times. V and J are TRBV5-1 and TRBJ1-5, with D uncertain. The CDR3 is 14 amino acids. The V gene lost 0 bases and the J gene lost 2 bases, with 6 bases spanning the gap. CDR1 and CDR2 (germline): SGHRS, YFSETQ. CDR3 in DNA: TGCGCCAGCAGCTTGGATGCAGGCAATCAGCCCCAGCATTTT. Translated, it gives CASSLDAGNQPQHF.

The chain is built from TRBV6-6 and TRBJ2-2; D gene ambiguous. CDR3 size: 12 residues. Deletions cut 5 bases from V and 5 bases from J, with 6 bases between. Germline loops: CDR1 MNHNY, CDR2 SVGAGI (reference sequence). CDR3 in DNA: TGTGCCAGCAGTGCGGATACCGGGGAGCTGTTTTTT. As protein: CASSADTGELFF.

This clone is a singleton in its sample. The chain combines TRBV10-2 with TRBJ1-2; 10 bases map to TRBD1. The V and J ends lost 6 bases and 7 bases, in that order; junction bases with no gene match: 5. The CDR3 has 13 residues. Germline V gene data show CDR1 as WSHSY and CDR2 as SAAADI. Here the CDR3 reads CASRPGQGFGYTF. The CDR3 nucleotides read TGCGCCAGCAGGCCGGGACAGGGGTTTGGCTACACCTTC.

Here the CDR3 DNA reads TGCGCCAGCAGCTCCGACAGGGGACAAGAGACCCAGTACTTC. Translated: CASSSDRGQETQYF. The chain is built from TRBV5-1 and TRBJ2-5; 8 nucleotides agree with TRBD1. This CDR3 contains 14 residues. Losses at the gene ends were 3 bases for V and 2 bases for J; bases not matched to a gene: 3. Germline CDR1 reads SGHRS; CDR2 reads YFSETQ.

This chain links TRBV9 with TRBJ2-3, with TRBD1 matching 11 bases. The CDR3 spans 15 residues. V lost 4 bases to trimming and J lost 3 bases; unmatched junction nucleotides: 4. Germline V gives CDR1 SGDLS, CDR2 YYNGEE. As DNA, the CDR3 is TGTGCCAGCAGCTTCGGACAGGGGGCAACAGATACGCAGTATTTT. Residues: CASSFGQGATDTQYF.

The chain has TRBV18 and TRBJ2-7; D gene uncertain. The CDR3 totals 15 residues. The germline V and J ends were trimmed by 4 bases and 4 bases, with 17 bases remaining between them. CDR1 and CDR2 from the germline V gene are KGHSH and LQKENI. CDR3 residues: CASSQSSKMGYEQYV. The CDR3 DNA reads TGTGCCAGCTCACAGAGTAGTAAAATGGGTTACGAGCAGTACGTC.

This chain connects TRBV7-2 to TRBJ2-2, with D perhaps matching TRBD1 or TRBD2 (5 bases each). CDR3 length: 14 residues. Germline CDR1 SGHTA, CDR2 FQGNSA. Trimming removed 5 bases at V and 10 bases at J, with 17 bases between. The CDR3 reads CASSPGPGREELFF. The DNA of the CDR3 is TGTGCCAGCAGCCCCGGGCCGGGGCGCGAGGAGCTGTTTTTT.

This chain uses TRBV2 with TRBJ1-3; D gene ambiguous. There are 11 residues in the CDR3. V lost 7 bases to trimming and J lost 0 bases, with 1 base between them. Germline assignment: CDR1 SNHLY and CDR2 FYNNEI. For the CDR3, the DNA is TGTGCCAGCACCTCTGGAAACACCATATATTTT. Translating it yields CASTSGNTIYF.

The rearrangement joins TRBV5-1 to TRBJ1-1; 9 bases fit TRBD1. The length of the CDR3 is 15 residues. Germline V gives CDR1 SGHRS, CDR2 YFSETQ. Unmatched junction bases numbered 6, after V lost 0 bases and J lost 6 bases. CDR3: CASSLGDRAGAEAFF. The CDR3 nucleotides read TGCGCCAGCAGCTTGGGGGACAGGGCTGGGGCTGAAGCTTTCTTT.

The V call is TRBV18, the J call TRBJ1-5, with D possibly being TRBD1 (6 bases). Per the germline V gene, CDR1 is KGHSH and CDR2 is LQKENI. The CDR3 runs 14 residues. Trimming removed 6 bases from V and 5 bases from J, with 14 bases in between. The CDR3 DNA follows: TGTGCCAGCTCGCCGACAGGCCGGGATCAGCCCCAGCATTTT. As protein: CASSPTGRDQPQHF.

The chain joins TRBV24-1 to TRBJ1-5, with TRBD1 as a possible D gene (5 bases). The CDR3 runs 16 residues. Germline V gene lookup returns CDR1 KGHDR and CDR2 SFDVKD. The germline V and J ends were trimmed by 2 bases and 0 bases, with 10 bases remaining between them. CDR3 residues: CATSDSGGYSNQPQHF. CDR3 DNA sequence: TGTGCCACCAGTGATTCCGGGGGATATAGCAATCAGCCCCAGCATTTT.